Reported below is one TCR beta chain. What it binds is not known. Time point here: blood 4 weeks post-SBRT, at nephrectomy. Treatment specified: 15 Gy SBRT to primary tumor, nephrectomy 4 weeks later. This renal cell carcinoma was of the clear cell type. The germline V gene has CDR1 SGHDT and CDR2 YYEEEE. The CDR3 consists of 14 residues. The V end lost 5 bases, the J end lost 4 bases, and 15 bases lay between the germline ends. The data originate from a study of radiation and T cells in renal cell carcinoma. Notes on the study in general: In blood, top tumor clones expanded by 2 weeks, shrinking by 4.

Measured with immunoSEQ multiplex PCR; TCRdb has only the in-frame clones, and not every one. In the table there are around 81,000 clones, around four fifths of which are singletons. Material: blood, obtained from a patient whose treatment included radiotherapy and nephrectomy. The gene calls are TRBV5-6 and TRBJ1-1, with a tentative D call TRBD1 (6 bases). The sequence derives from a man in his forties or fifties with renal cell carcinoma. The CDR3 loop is CASRNIDRSTEAFF. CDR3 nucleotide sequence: TGTGCCAGCAGGAACATAGACAGGTCCACTGAAGCTTTCTTT.